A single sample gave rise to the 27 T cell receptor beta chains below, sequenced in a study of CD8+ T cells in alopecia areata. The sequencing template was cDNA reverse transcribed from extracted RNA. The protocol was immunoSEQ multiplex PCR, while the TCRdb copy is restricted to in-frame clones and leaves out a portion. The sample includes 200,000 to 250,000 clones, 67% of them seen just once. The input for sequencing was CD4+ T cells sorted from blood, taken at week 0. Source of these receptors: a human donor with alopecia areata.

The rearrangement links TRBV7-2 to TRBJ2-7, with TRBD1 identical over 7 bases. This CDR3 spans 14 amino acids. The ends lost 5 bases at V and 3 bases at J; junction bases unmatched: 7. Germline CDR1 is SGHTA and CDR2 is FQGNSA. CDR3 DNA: TGTGCCAGCAGCAAAAGGACAGGAGGCTACGAGCAGTACTTC. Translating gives CASSKRTGGYEQYF. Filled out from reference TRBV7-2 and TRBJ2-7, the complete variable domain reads GAGVSQSPSNKVTEKGKDVELRCDPISGHTALYWYRQSLGQGLEFLIYFQGNSAPDKSGLPSDRFSAERTGGSVSTLTIQRTQQEDSAVYLCASSKRTGGYEQYFGPGTRLTVT.

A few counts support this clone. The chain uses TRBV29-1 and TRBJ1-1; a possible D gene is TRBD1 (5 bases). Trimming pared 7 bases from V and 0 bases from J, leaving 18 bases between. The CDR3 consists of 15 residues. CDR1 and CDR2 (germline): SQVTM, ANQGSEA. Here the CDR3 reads CSGHGGRGMNTEAFF. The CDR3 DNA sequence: TGCAGCGGCCACGGGGGAAGGGGAATGAACACTGAAGCTTTCTTT.

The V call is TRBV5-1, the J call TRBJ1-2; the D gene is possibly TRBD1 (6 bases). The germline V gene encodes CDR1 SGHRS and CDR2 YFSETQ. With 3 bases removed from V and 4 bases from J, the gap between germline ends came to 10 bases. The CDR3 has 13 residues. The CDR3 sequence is CASSSGTIYGYTF. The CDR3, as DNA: TGCGCCAGCAGCTCAGGGACAATCTATGGCTACACCTTC.

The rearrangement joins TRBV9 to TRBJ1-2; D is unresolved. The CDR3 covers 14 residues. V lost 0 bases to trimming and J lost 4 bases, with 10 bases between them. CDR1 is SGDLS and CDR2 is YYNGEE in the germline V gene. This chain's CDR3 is CASSVGPGTYGYTF. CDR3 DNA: TGTGCCAGCAGCGTAGGTCCAGGAACCTATGGCTACACCTTC.

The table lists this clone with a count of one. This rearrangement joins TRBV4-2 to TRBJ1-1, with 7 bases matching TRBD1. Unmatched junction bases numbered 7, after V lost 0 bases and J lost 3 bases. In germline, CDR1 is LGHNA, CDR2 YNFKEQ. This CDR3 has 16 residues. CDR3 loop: CASSQEPARGDTEAFF. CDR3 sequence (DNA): TGTGCCAGCAGCCAAGAACCCGCCAGGGGGGACACTGAAGCTTTCTTT.

CDR3 sequence reads: CSVGSDKNIQYF. As DNA, the CDR3 is TGCAGCGTTGGGTCGGATAAAAACATTCAGTACTTC. The V gene is TRBV29-1, the J gene TRBJ2-4, with no clear D. The CDR3 totals 12 residues. CDR1 and CDR2 (germline): SQVTM, ANQGSEA. V lost 4 bases and J lost 4, with 8 bases in between.

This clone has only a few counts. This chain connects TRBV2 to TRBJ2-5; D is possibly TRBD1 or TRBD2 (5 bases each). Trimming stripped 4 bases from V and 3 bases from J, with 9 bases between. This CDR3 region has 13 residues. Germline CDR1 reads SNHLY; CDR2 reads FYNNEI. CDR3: CASSGDGKETQYF. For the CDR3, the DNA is TGTGCCAGCAGTGGGGACGGCAAAGAGACCCAGTACTTC.

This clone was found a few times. The CDR3 reads CASNNRGRTEAFF. The CDR3 coding sequence is TGTGCCAGCAACAACAGGGGACGTACTGAAGCTTTCTTT. The rearrangement uses TRBV6-5 and TRBJ1-1, with 7 bases fitting TRBD1. CDR1 is MNHEY, CDR2 SVGAGI, per germline. V was clipped by 7 bases and J by 5 bases; unmatched bases: 7. CDR3 length equals 13 residues.

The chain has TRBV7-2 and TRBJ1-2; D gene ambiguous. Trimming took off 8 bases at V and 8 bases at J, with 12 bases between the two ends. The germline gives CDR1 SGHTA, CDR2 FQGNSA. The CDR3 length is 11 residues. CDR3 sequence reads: CASYWAGGYTF. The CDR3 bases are TGTGCCAGCTATTGGGCGGGCGGCTACACCTTC.

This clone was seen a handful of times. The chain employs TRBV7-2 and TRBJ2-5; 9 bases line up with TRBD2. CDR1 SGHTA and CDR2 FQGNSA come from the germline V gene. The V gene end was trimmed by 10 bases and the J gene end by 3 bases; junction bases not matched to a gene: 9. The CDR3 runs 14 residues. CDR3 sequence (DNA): TGTGCCACCAATCCTTCTAGCGGGGAAGAGACCCAGTACTTC. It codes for CATNPSSGEETQYF.

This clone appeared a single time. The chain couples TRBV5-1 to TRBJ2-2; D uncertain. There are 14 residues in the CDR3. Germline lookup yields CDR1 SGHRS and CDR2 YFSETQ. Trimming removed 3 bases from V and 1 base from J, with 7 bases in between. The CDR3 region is CASSSQKNTGELFF. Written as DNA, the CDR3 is TGCGCCAGCAGCTCACAGAAGAACACCGGGGAGCTGTTTTTT.

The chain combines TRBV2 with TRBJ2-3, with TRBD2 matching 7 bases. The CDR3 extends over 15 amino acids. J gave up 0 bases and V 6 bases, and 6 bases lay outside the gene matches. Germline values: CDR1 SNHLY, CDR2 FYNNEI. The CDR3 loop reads CASRRGLPSTDTQYF. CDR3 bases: TGTGCCAGCAGGCGGGGACTACCTAGCACAGATACGCAGTATTTT.

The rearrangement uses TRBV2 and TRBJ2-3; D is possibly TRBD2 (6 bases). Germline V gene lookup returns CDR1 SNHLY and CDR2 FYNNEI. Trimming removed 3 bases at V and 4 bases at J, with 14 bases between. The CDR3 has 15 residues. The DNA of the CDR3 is TGTGCCAGCAGTGATGGGAGGAGCACGGCAGATACGCAGTATTTT. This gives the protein CASSDGRSTADTQYF. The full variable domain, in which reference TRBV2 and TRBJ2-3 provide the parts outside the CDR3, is EPEVTQTPSHQVTQMGQEVILRCVPISNHLYFYWYRQILGQKVEFLVSFYNNEISEKSEIFDDQFSVERPDGSNFTLKIRSTKLEDSAMYFCASSDGRSTADTQYFGPGTRLTVL.

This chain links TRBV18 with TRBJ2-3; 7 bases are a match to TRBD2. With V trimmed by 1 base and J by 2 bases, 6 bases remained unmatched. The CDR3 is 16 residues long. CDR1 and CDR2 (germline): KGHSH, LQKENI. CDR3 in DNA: TGTGCCAGCTCACCACTCTCGCGGGGGACCACAGATACGCAGTATTTT. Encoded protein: CASSPLSRGTTDTQYF. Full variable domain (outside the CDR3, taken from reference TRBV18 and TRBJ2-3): NAGVMQNPRHLVRRRGQEARLRCSPMKGHSHVYWYRQLPEEGLKFMVYLQKENIIDESGMPKERFSAEFPKEGPSILRIQQVVRGDSAAYFCASSPLSRGTTDTQYFGPGTRLTVL.

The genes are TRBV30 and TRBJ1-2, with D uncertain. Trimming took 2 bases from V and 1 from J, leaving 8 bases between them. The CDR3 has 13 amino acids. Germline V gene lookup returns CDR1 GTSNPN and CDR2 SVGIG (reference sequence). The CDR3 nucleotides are TGTGCCTGGAGTCTTAGAGTTAACTATGGCTACACCTTC. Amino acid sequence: CAWSLRVNYGYTF.

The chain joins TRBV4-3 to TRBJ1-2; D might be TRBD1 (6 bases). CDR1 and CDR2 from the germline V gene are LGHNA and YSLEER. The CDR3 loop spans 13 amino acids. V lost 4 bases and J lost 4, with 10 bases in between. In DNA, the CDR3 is TGCGCCAGCAGCCCGGGGGGCTTCTATGGCTACACCTTC. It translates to CASSPGGFYGYTF.

CDR3 nucleotides: TGTGCCTGTCGGGACAGTACTACTCAGCCCCAGCATTTT. Its protein is CACRDSTTQPQHF. The chain is built from TRBV30 and TRBJ1-5, with 7 bases aligning to TRBD1. Germline V gene sequence: CDR1 GTSNPN, CDR2 SVGIG (reference sequence). CDR3 length: 13 amino acids. V lost 6 bases and J lost 6; bases outside the gene matches: 8. Drawing the rest from reference TRBV30 and TRBJ1-5, the complete variable domain is SQTIHQWPATLVQPVGSPLSLECTVEGTSNPNLYWYRQAAGRGLQLLFYSVGIGQISSEVPQNLSASRPQDRQFILSSKKLLLSDSGFYLCACRDSTTQPQHFGDGTRLSIL.

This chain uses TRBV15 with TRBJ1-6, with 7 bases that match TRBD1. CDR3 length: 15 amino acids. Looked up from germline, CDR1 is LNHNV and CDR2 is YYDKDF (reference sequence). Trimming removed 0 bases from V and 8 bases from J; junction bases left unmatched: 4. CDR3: CATSREITGDSPLHF. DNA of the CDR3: TGTGCCACCAGCAGAGAAATAACAGGGGATTCACCCCTCCACTTT.

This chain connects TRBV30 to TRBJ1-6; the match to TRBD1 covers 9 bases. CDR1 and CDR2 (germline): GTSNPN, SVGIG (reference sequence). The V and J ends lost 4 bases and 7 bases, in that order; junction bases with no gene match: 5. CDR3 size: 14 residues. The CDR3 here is CAWTPGQGNSPLHF. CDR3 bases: TGTGCCTGGACCCCGGGACAGGGAAATTCACCCCTCCACTTT.

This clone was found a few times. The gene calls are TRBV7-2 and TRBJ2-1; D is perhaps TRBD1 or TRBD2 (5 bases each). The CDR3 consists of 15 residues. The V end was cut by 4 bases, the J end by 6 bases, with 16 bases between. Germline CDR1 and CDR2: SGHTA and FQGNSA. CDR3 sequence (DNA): TGTGCCAGCAGCTCTCGAACGGGGACGGGCAATGAGCAGTTCTTC. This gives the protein CASSSRTGTGNEQFF.

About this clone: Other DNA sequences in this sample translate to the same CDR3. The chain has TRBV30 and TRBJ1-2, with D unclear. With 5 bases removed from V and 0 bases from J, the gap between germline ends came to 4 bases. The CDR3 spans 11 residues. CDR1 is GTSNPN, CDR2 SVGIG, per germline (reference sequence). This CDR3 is CAWGPNYGYTF. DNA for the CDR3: TGTGCCTGGGGACCTAACTATGGCTACACCTTC.

The CDR3 reads CSVVGGGNYGYTF. In DNA, the CDR3 is TGCAGCGTTGTAGGGGGAGGCAACTATGGCTACACCTTC. The chain carries TRBV29-1 and TRBJ1-2, with D maybe TRBD1 (6 bases). This CDR3 comprises 13 residues. Germline CDR1 and CDR2: SQVTM and ANQGSEA. The V and J ends lost 4 bases and 2 bases respectively, with 11 bases between them.

CDR3 loop: CSARTGTGGNTIYF. CDR3 DNA sequence: TGCAGCGCTCGGACAGGAACGGGCGGAAACACCATATATTTT. The rearrangement links TRBV29-1 to TRBJ1-3; 7 nucleotides agree with TRBD1. The CDR3 length is 14 residues. Germline values: CDR1 SQVTM, CDR2 ANQGSEA. With 7 bases clipped from V and 4 bases from J, the junction kept 10 bases outside the gene matches.

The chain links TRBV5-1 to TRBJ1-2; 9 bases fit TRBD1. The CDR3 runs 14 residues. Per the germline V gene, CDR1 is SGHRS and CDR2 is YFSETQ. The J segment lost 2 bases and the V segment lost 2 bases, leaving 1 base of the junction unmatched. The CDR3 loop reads CASSFGTGNYGYTF. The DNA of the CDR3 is TGCGCCAGCAGCTTCGGGACAGGGAACTATGGCTACACCTTC.

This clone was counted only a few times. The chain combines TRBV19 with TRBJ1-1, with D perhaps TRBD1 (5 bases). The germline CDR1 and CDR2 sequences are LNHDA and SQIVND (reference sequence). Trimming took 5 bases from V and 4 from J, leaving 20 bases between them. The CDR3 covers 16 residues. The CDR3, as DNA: TGTGCCAGTAGTCCCCGACAGAGCGCTCGCGCCACTGAAGCTTTCTTT. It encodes CASSPRQSARATEAFF.

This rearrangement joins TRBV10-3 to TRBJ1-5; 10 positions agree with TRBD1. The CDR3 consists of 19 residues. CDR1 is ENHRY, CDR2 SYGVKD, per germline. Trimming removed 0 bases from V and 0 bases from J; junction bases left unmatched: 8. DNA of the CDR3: TGTGCCATCAGTGAGTCGGAGACAGGGGGCCTAAATAGCAATCAGCCCCAGCATTTT. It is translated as CAISESETGGLNSNQPQHF.

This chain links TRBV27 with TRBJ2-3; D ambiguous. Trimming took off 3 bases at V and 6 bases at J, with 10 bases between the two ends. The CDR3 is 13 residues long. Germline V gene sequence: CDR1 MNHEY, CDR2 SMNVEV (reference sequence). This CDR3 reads CASSFLPADTQYF. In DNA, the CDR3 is TGTGCCAGCAGTTTCCTCCCGGCTGATACGCAGTATTTT.